The source of this TCR beta chain is a study of cytomegalovirus exposure and HLA in healthy donors. The PCR ran on 60 Vbeta and 13 Jbeta primers. Produced via immunoSEQ multiplex PCR; TCRdb's table is partial and in-frame only. The sample has about 160,000 clones, roughly 73% seen once. The CDR3 consists of 12 residues. Trimming cost V 4 bases and J 5 bases, with 9 bases left between them. Germline CDR1 and CDR2: SGHNT and YYREEE (reference sequence). Study results and limitations: Later on, an analysis showed TCR association rates differing by HLA locus, with DRB1 the most and HLA-C the fewest. In vitro data verified a few CMV-associated chains as specific for CMV antigens. An assumption of roughly uniform sequencing depth across donors underlay the presence/absence analyses. A later analysis linked a missense variant in DCLRE1C to the trimming of TCR beta V and J genes.

Worth noting for this clone: The target antigen is unknown.

Sample: PBMCs. The receptor was isolated from a male donor in good health and CMV-seronegative. The V gene is TRBV5-4, the J gene TRBJ2-5; D remains ambiguous. CDR3 sequence: CASSTDRETQYF. Here the CDR3 DNA reads TGTGCCAGCAGCACAGATCGGGAGACCCAGTACTTC. The full variable domain, in which reference TRBV5-4 and TRBJ2-5 provide the parts outside the CDR3, is ETGVTQSPTHLIKTRGQQVTLRCSSQSGHNTVSWYQQALGQGPQFIFQYYREEENGRGNFPPRFSGLQFPNYSSELNVNALELDDSALYLCASSTDRETQYFGPGTRLLVL.